A selection of T cell receptor beta chains follows, all from one sample in a study of identical twins. TCRdb independently ran MiXCR on the 5' RACE reads; one entry per CDR3 protein. The table lists hundreds of thousands of distinct CDR3 sequences, approximately 13% of them singletons. This sample was also put to use in a study of yellow fever vaccine responses in identical twins.

The sample consisted of PBMCs. All receptors derive from a woman aged 18-35 years in good health. CDR3s include the opening cysteine and the closing phenylalanine or tryptophan. Each record gives: CDR3 length, V gene, D gene, J gene, clone size, CDR3 protein, CDR3 DNA. D genes are given only for firm matches. Clone size is not always given. Where it is, it says once, few, many or a class for expanded clones.

len: 20; v_gene: TRBV7-8; d_gene: TRBD2; j_gene: TRBJ2-7; abundance: NA; CDR3aa: CASSLASPSLAGGRAYEQYF; CDR3nt: TGTGCCAGCAGCTTAGCGTCCCCCTCTCTAGCGGGAGGCAGGGCCTACGAGCAGTACTTC
len: 17; v_gene: TRBV5-1; d_gene: TRBD2; j_gene: TRBJ2-3; abundance: NA; CDR3aa: CASSGISGGSRTDTQYF; CDR3nt: TGCGCCAGCAGTGGGATTAGCGGGGGATCTCGGACAGATACGCAGTATTTT
len: 16; v_gene: TRBV24-1; d_gene: NA; j_gene: TRBJ2-1; abundance: NA; CDR3aa: CATQGGGLFSYNEQFF; CDR3nt: TGTGCCACCCAGGGGGGGGGCCTTTTCTCCTACAATGAGCAGTTCTTC
len: 13; v_gene: TRBV4-2; d_gene: NA; j_gene: TRBJ1-1; abundance: NA; CDR3aa: CATQGPGDTEAFF; CDR3nt: TGTGCCACCCAAGGACCGGGGGACACTGAAGCTTTCTTT
len: 12; v_gene: TRBV12-3/TRBV12-4; d_gene: NA; j_gene: TRBJ1-2; abundance: few; CDR3aa: CASSLRTVPNTF; CDR3nt: TGTGCCAGCAGCTTAAGGACAGTCCCTAACACCTTC
len: 14; v_gene: TRBV25-1; d_gene: TRBD1; j_gene: TRBJ1-2; abundance: NA; CDR3aa: CASSRTGEAYGYTF; CDR3nt: TGTGCCAGCAGTCGGACAGGGGAGGCCTATGGCTACACCTTC
len: 15; v_gene: TRBV9; d_gene: NA; j_gene: TRBJ2-2; abundance: few; CDR3aa: CASSEGGAGTGELFF; CDR3nt: TGTGCCAGCAGCGAAGGAGGGGCAGGCACCGGGGAGCTGTTTTTT
len: 16; v_gene: TRBV28; d_gene: TRBD2; j_gene: TRBJ2-7; abundance: NA; CDR3aa: CASSLYFAGGTYEQYF; CDR3nt: TGTGCCAGCAGTTTATACTTTGCGGGAGGGACCTACGAGCAGTACTTC
len: 14; v_gene: TRBV27; d_gene: NA; j_gene: TRBJ1-6; abundance: NA; CDR3aa: CASSSSYYNSPLHF; CDR3nt: TGTGCCAGCAGTTCCAGCTACTATAATTCACCCCTCCACTTT
len: 17; v_gene: TRBV4-1; d_gene: TRBD2; j_gene: TRBJ2-5; abundance: few; CDR3aa: CASSPLGGGRALETQYF; CDR3nt: TGCGCCAGCAGCCCGCTCGGGGGCGGGAGGGCCTTGGAGACCCAGTACTTC
len: 13; v_gene: TRBV29-1; d_gene: NA; j_gene: TRBJ2-6; abundance: NA; CDR3aa: CSVGFSGANVLTF; CDR3nt: TGCAGCGTGGGGTTCTCTGGGGCCAACGTCCTGACTTTC
len: 16; v_gene: TRBV20-1; d_gene: TRBD1; j_gene: TRBJ1-4; abundance: few; CDR3aa: CSARDPIGQARGKLFF; CDR3nt: TGCAGTGCTAGAGATCCAATAGGACAGGCCAGAGGGAAACTGTTTTTT
len: 18; v_gene: TRBV20-1; d_gene: TRBD2; j_gene: TRBJ2-1; abundance: few; CDR3aa: CSARDPGLTSGNRNEQFF; CDR3nt: TGCAGTGCTAGAGATCCTGGTTTGACTAGCGGGAACCGCAATGAGCAGTTCTTC
len: 14; v_gene: TRBV12-3/TRBV12-4; d_gene: TRBD2; j_gene: TRBJ2-1; abundance: NA; CDR3aa: CASGSGSSNNEQFF; CDR3nt: TGTGCCAGCGGCAGCGGGAGTAGCAACAATGAGCAGTTCTTC
len: 12; v_gene: TRBV9; d_gene: NA; j_gene: TRBJ2-1; abundance: NA; CDR3aa: CASNRGGGSQIF; CDR3nt: TGTGCCAGCAACCGTGGGGGCGGGAGTCAGATCTTC
len: 13; v_gene: TRBV20-1; d_gene: NA; j_gene: TRBJ2-7; abundance: NA; CDR3aa: CSARRGSESEQYF; CDR3nt: TGCAGTGCTAGACGGGGGAGCGAGAGCGAGCAGTACTTC
len: 16; v_gene: TRBV6-2/TRBV6-3; d_gene: NA; j_gene: TRBJ2-2; abundance: few; CDR3aa: CASSTSGLGLPGELFF; CDR3nt: NA
len: 15; v_gene: TRBV27; d_gene: NA; j_gene: TRBJ2-1; abundance: few; CDR3aa: CASSSFSGFYNEQFF; CDR3nt: TGTGCCAGCAGTTCCTTTAGCGGATTCTACAATGAGCAGTTCTTC
len: 13; v_gene: TRBV20-1; d_gene: NA; j_gene: TRBJ2-3; abundance: NA; CDR3aa: CSARPGFTDTQYF; CDR3nt: TGCAGTGCTAGACCAGGGTTTACAGATACGCAGTATTTT
len: 15; v_gene: TRBV25-1; d_gene: NA; j_gene: TRBJ2-6; abundance: NA; CDR3aa: CASSESFSGANVLTF; CDR3nt: TGTGCCAGCAGTGAGAGTTTCTCTGGGGCCAACGTCCTGACTTTC
len: 12; v_gene: TRBV11-1; d_gene: NA; j_gene: TRBJ2-7; abundance: NA; CDR3aa: CASSWWGNEQYF; CDR3nt: TGTGCCAGCTCGTGGTGGGGGAATGAGCAGTACTTC
len: 14; v_gene: TRBV29-1; d_gene: NA; j_gene: TRBJ2-3; abundance: few; CDR3aa: CSAPSSDSTDTQYF; CDR3nt: TGCAGCGCACCTAGCTCAGACAGCACAGATACGCAGTATTTT
len: 17; v_gene: TRBV7-8; d_gene: TRBD2; j_gene: TRBJ2-1; abundance: NA; CDR3aa: CASSPRGSGVSYNEQFF; CDR3nt: TGTGCCAGCAGCCCGCGGGGTAGCGGGGTTAGTTACAATGAGCAGTTCTTC
len: 13; v_gene: TRBV20-1; d_gene: TRBD2; j_gene: TRBJ2-1; abundance: NA; CDR3aa: CSATGTSANEQFF; CDR3nt: TGCAGTGCTACCGGGACTAGCGCCAATGAGCAGTTCTTC
len: 16; v_gene: TRBV6-1; d_gene: TRBD1; j_gene: TRBJ2-1; abundance: NA; CDR3aa: CASSQGAQGAYNEQFF; CDR3nt: TGTGCCAGCAGTCAGGGGGCGCAGGGGGCCTACAATGAGCAGTTCTTC
len: 17; v_gene: TRBV12-3/TRBV12-4; d_gene: TRBD1; j_gene: TRBJ1-6; abundance: many; CDR3aa: CASSLLAGQGLNSPLHF; CDR3nt: TGTGCCAGCAGCCTTCTGGCGGGACAGGGGCTTAATTCACCCCTCCACTTT
len: 16; v_gene: TRBV7-9; d_gene: TRBD1; j_gene: TRBJ1-4; abundance: NA; CDR3aa: CASSSTTTGSNEKLFF; CDR3nt: TGTGCCAGCAGCTCAACTACGACAGGGAGTAATGAAAAACTGTTTTTT
len: 12; v_gene: TRBV28; d_gene: NA; j_gene: TRBJ1-1; abundance: NA; CDR3aa: CASMRLNTEAFF; CDR3nt: TGTGCCAGCATGAGGCTTAACACTGAAGCTTTCTTT
len: 15; v_gene: TRBV9; d_gene: NA; j_gene: TRBJ2-1; abundance: once; CDR3aa: CASSETSEVYNEQFF; CDR3nt: TGTGCCAGCAGCGAGACTAGTGAAGTCTACAATGAGCAGTTCTTC
len: 16; v_gene: TRBV2; d_gene: TRBD2; j_gene: TRBJ2-3; abundance: NA; CDR3aa: CASSGSLAGGTDTQYF; CDR3nt: TGTGCCAGCAGTGGGTCCCTAGCGGGAGGGACAGATACGCAGTATTTT
len: 16; v_gene: TRBV3-1; d_gene: TRBD2; j_gene: TRBJ2-3; abundance: many; CDR3aa: CASSQIAGGSTDTQYF; CDR3nt: TGTGCCAGCAGCCAAATAGCGGGGGGCAGCACAGATACGCAGTATTTT
len: 14; v_gene: TRBV6-1; d_gene: TRBD2; j_gene: TRBJ2-7; abundance: few; CDR3aa: CASSSGLGNYEQYF; CDR3nt: TGTGCCAGCAGCTCGGGACTAGGCAATTACGAGCAGTACTTC
len: 16; v_gene: TRBV6-5; d_gene: NA; j_gene: TRBJ2-5; abundance: NA; CDR3aa: CASSYSGLDFQETQYF; CDR3nt: TGTGCCAGCAGTTACTCAGGGTTAGACTTCCAAGAGACCCAGTACTTC
len: 13; v_gene: TRBV20-1; d_gene: NA; j_gene: TRBJ2-1; abundance: NA; CDR3aa: CSAYSTVYNEQFF; CDR3nt: TGCAGTGCTTATTCGACAGTCTACAATGAGCAGTTCTTC
len: 16; v_gene: TRBV4-1; d_gene: NA; j_gene: TRBJ1-4; abundance: NA; CDR3aa: CASSQDTTATNEKLFF; CDR3nt: TGCGCCAGCAGCCAAGATACGACAGCAACTAATGAAAAACTGTTTTTT
len: 15; v_gene: TRBV12-3/TRBV12-4; d_gene: NA; j_gene: TRBJ1-6; abundance: NA; CDR3aa: CASHPGGSYNSPLHF; CDR3nt: TGTGCCAGCCACCCCGGGGGGTCCTATAATTCACCCCTCCACTTT
len: 17; v_gene: TRBV14; d_gene: NA; j_gene: TRBJ1-3; abundance: NA; CDR3aa: CASSQEGLRLDGNTIYF; CDR3nt: TGTGCCAGCAGCCAAGAAGGGCTACGGCTTGATGGAAACACCATATATTTT
len: 15; v_gene: TRBV5-6; d_gene: TRBD2; j_gene: TRBJ2-1; abundance: NA; CDR3aa: CARNASGSSYNEQFF; CDR3nt: TGTGCCAGAAACGCTAGCGGGAGCTCCTACAATGAGCAGTTCTTC
len: 15; v_gene: TRBV7-2; d_gene: NA; j_gene: TRBJ2-1; abundance: few; CDR3aa: CASSLVSRGRGEQFF; CDR3nt: TGTGCCAGCAGCTTAGTTTCGCGGGGGCGGGGTGAGCAGTTCTTC
len: 17; v_gene: TRBV27; d_gene: NA; j_gene: TRBJ2-3; abundance: many; CDR3aa: CASSSRLHLGSTDTQYF; CDR3nt: TGTGCCAGCAGTTCGAGACTGCATCTCGGTAGCACAGATACGCAGTATTTT
len: 14; v_gene: TRBV7-9; d_gene: NA; j_gene: TRBJ2-5; abundance: NA; CDR3aa: CASSSPGVRETQYF; CDR3nt: TGTGCCAGCAGCTCCCCCGGAGTAAGAGAGACCCAGTACTTC
len: 16; v_gene: TRBV11-2; d_gene: NA; j_gene: TRBJ2-1; abundance: NA; CDR3aa: CASSPPDLITYNEQFF; CDR3nt: TGTGCCAGCAGCCCCCCGGATTTAATTACCTACAATGAGCAGTTCTTC
len: 17; v_gene: TRBV30; d_gene: TRBD2; j_gene: TRBJ2-1; abundance: NA; CDR3aa: CACPLAGGPSSYNEQFF; CDR3nt: TGTGCCTGCCCACTAGCGGGAGGGCCAAGCTCCTACAATGAGCAGTTCTTC
len: 15; v_gene: TRBV5-6; d_gene: NA; j_gene: TRBJ2-5; abundance: NA; CDR3aa: CASSGGTEYQETQYF; CDR3nt: TGTGCCAGCAGCGGCGGGACAGAGTACCAAGAGACCCAGTACTTC
len: 15; v_gene: TRBV20-1; d_gene: TRBD1; j_gene: TRBJ2-1; abundance: NA; CDR3aa: CSARDQGGKGNEQFF; CDR3nt: TGCAGTGCTAGAGATCAAGGGGGCAAGGGTAATGAGCAGTTCTTC
len: 17; v_gene: TRBV6-1; d_gene: TRBD2; j_gene: TRBJ2-6; abundance: few; CDR3aa: CASSEVSGDSGANVLTF; CDR3nt: TGTGCCAGCAGTGAAGTTAGCGGGGACTCTGGGGCCAACGTCCTGACTTTC
len: 13; v_gene: TRBV10-3; d_gene: NA; j_gene: TRBJ1-1; abundance: many; CDR3aa: CAQSDGLDTEAFF; CDR3nt: TGTGCTCAATCCGACGGATTAGACACTGAAGCTTTCTTT
len: 12; v_gene: TRBV19; d_gene: TRBD1; j_gene: TRBJ1-4; abundance: NA; CDR3aa: CASSAGGEKLFF; CDR3nt: TGTGCCAGTAGTGCAGGGGGCGAAAAACTGTTTTTT
len: 13; v_gene: TRBV6-1; d_gene: TRBD1; j_gene: TRBJ1-5; abundance: NA; CDR3aa: CASWDRGNQHQHF; CDR3nt: TGTGCCAGCTGGGACAGGGGAAATCAGCACCAGCATTTT
len: 14; v_gene: TRBV25-1; d_gene: TRBD2; j_gene: TRBJ2-1; abundance: NA; CDR3aa: CASSDQAGAGEQFF; CDR3nt: TGTGCCAGCAGTGATCAAGCGGGAGCAGGGGAGCAGTTCTTC
len: 13; v_gene: TRBV29-1; d_gene: NA; j_gene: TRBJ2-7; abundance: few; CDR3aa: CSVALGTTYEQYF; CDR3nt: TGCAGCGTTGCTTTGGGCACCACTTACGAGCAGTACTTC